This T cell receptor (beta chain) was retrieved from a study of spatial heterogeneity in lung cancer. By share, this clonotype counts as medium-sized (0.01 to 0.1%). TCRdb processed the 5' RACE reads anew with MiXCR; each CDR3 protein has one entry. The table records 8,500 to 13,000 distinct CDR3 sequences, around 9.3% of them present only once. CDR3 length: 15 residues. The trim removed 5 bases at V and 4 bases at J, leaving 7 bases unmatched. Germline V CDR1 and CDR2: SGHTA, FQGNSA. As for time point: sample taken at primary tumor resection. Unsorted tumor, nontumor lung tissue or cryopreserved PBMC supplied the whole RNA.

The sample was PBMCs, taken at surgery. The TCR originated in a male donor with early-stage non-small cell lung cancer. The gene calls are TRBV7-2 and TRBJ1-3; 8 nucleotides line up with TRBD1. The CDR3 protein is CASSPWTGRGNTIYF. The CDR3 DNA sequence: TGTGCCAGCAGCCCTTGGACAGGGAGGGGAAACACCATATATTTT.